This TCR beta chain was retrieved from a study of blood T cell repertoires in COVID-19. At the level of the study: T cells, B-cell-depleted T cells, or PBMCs supplied cDNA or gDNA.

Those who participated ranged in age from roughly 18 to 90 years and resided in about two dozen US areas. Germline assignment: CDR1 SNHLY and CDR2 FYNNEI. This CDR3 comprises 13 residues. J was trimmed by 5 bases and V by 10 bases; bases with no gene match: 7. Per the original data handling: How many nucleated cells were present was estimated from reference gene primer amplification. The table came from immunoSEQ multiplex PCR; TCRdb's copy has only in-frame clones and leaves some out. That table supplies the V and J calls and clone size; D and trimming were determined from the DNA. Among 270,000 or so clones listed, around 90% were seen once.

The chain employs TRBV2 and TRBJ1-4; TRBD1 agrees at 7 bases. The source material was PBMCs or T cells enriched from blood (not recorded which). This receptor was obtained from a woman between 35 and 50 years old with acute COVID-19. CDR3: CATRQGLNEKLFF. CDR3 nucleotide sequence: TGTGCCACAAGACAGGGCTTAAATGAAAAACTGTTTTTT.